This T cell receptor beta chain was sequenced for a study of T-cell memory formation after mild COVID-19. Regarding the study as a whole: Contracting CD8+ clones were enriched in EMRA, CD4+ mainly in CM and EM.

TCRdb re-derived calls from the 5' RACE reads in MiXCR, one entry per CDR3 protein. The table lists about 260,000 distinct CDR3 sequences, over 15% of them singletons, with 22% in the top ten. The V end was cut by 0 bases, the J end by 5 bases, with 10 bases between. CDR1 and CDR2 (germline): LGHNA, YSLEER. This CDR3 comprises 14 residues. Remarks on this clonotype: Its antigen is as yet unknown.

Sequencing input: PBMCs or a T cell subset sorted from them (not recorded which). This receptor was obtained from a man between 18 and 35 years old who had mild COVID-19 (a few samples of this study predate the infection). Cell type and time point are not known. This sequence joins TRBV4-3 and TRBJ2-5; TRBD2 is a possible D gene (6 bases). The DNA of the CDR3 is TGCGCCAGCAGCCAAGACCGGGGGTGGGAGACCCAGTACTTC. Residues: CASSQDRGWETQYF.